Included here is one T cell receptor (beta chain) sequence, with context. The junction and the germline gene differ at one end; a read error may be behind it. In the PCR, 60 Vbeta and 13 Jbeta primers were used. Sequencing was performed with immunoSEQ multiplex PCR; in TCRdb, only in-frame clones are kept and a portion is missing. The data contain under 200,000 clones, 82% of them singletons. The data derive from a study of cytomegalovirus exposure and HLA in healthy donors. Germline CDR1 is SEHNR and CDR2 is FQNEAQ (reference sequence). The CDR3 is 16 amino acids. The clonotype comes from a woman aged 18-29 years in good health and CMV-seronegative. The sample was PBMCs. This rearrangement joins TRBV7-9 to TRBJ2-7, with 7 bases identical to TRBD1. Here the CDR3 DNA reads TGTTCCAGCAGCGAAATATGGGGACAGAGCCTCTACGAGCAGTACTTC. As protein: CSSSEIWGQSLYEQYF.